This T cell receptor delta chain originates from a study of gamma-delta T cells after stem cell transplantation. TCRdb re-called the RT-PCR reads via CATT. Among around 3,200 delta-chain clones listed, 5% were seen once. As regards this clone: For this DNA, TCRdb reports the protein of a much larger clone, which diverges at residue 8, most likely from a read error; the protein presented here is translated directly from the DNA.

The sequenced material came from gamma-delta T cells. The sequence came from a human donor. It is not recorded whose cells these are; they may come from a transplant donor.

The DNA of the CDR3 is TGTGCCTGTGACACCGCTGGGAGCCTAAGCTCCTGGGACACCCGACAGATGTTTTTC. This translates into CACDTAGSLSSWDTRQMFF. The chain links TRDV2 to TRDJ3; D is perhaps TRDD3 (5 bases). The CDR3 sequence is 19 residues long. The V gene lost 0 bases and the J gene lost 0 bases, with 14 bases spanning the gap. CDR1 and CDR2 from the germline V gene are GEAIGNYY and EKD.